This T cell receptor beta chain was captured by sequencing in a study of tumor-infiltrating lymphocytes in primary liver carcinoma. Study-wide background: Resection treated the patients' primary liver carcinoma.

This CDR3 is built from 14 residues. Germline assignment: CDR1 MDHEN and CDR2 SYDVKM. Trimming left V 4 bases short and J 2 bases short, with 11 bases between. This clonotype was found a few times. Germline DNA was extracted too, while blood RNA derived from unsorted whole blood. The patients lived with chronic HBV infection and had not yet received any treatment. Total RNA (roughly 530 ng) served as template for TCR beta cDNA synthesis primed by a constant-region primer. Generation of the TCR beta libraries relied on three nested multiplex PCR rounds using slightly modified ARM-PCR. Running roughly 10 cycles apiece, the first two PCR rounds relied on TRBV1-TRBV30 forward primers together with a C-beta reverse primer. TCRdb used MiXCR to reprocess the multiplex PCR reads, holding one entry per CDR3 protein. The data contain 320,000 or so distinct CDR3 sequences, less than 75% of them singletons.

The chain has TRBV28 and TRBJ2-5; D may match TRBD1 or TRBD2 (6 bases each). The source of this sequence is a man aged 40-50 years with primary liver carcinoma and hepatitis B virus infection. The sequencing input was peripheral blood. The CDR3, as DNA: TGTGCCAGCAGTTCGGGGGACACTCAAGAGACCCAGTACTTC. Protein product: CASSSGDTQETQYF.